The 10 T cell receptor beta chains below all came from one sample that was sequenced in a study of cytomegalovirus exposure and HLA in healthy donors. PCR was performed using 60 Vbeta and 13 Jbeta primers. Libraries were prepared by immunoSEQ multiplex PCR; TCRdb keeps only in-frame clonotypes and omits some of them. The sample lists 140,000 to 150,000 clones; roughly 80% were seen once. The sample consisted of PBMCs. The origin of the receptors is a man between 35 and 55 years old in good health and CMV-seronegative.

This sequence joins TRBV30 and TRBJ2-7; D is possibly TRBD1 (5 bases). The CDR3 totals 14 residues. The V and J ends lost 0 bases and 0 bases respectively, with 9 bases between them. In germline, CDR1 is GTSNPN, CDR2 SVGIG (reference sequence). For the CDR3, the DNA is TGTGCCTGGAGTGTTGGGGCAGCCTCCTACGAGCAGTACTTC. Translation gives CAWSVGAASYEQYF.

This clone was detected once. V is TRBV18 and J is TRBJ1-2; the D gene is possibly TRBD1 (6 bases). The V gene's germline CDR1 is KGHSH and CDR2 LQKENI. Trimming cost V 3 bases and J 6 bases, with 14 bases left between them. The CDR3 covers 14 residues. CDR3 residues: CASSPFPDSDGYTF. CDR3 nucleotide sequence: TGTGCCAGCTCACCCTTCCCGGACAGCGATGGCTACACCTTC.

This chain links TRBV10-1 with TRBJ2-5; D is possibly TRBD2 (5 bases). This CDR3 has 12 residues. V gave up 4 bases and J gave up 4 bases, with 7 bases separating them. The germline V gene has CDR1 WNHNN and CDR2 SYGVQD (reference sequence). Written as DNA, the CDR3 is TGCGCCAGCAGTGCGGACTTAGAGACCCAGTACTTC. Its protein is CASSADLETQYF.

V usage is TRBV30 and J usage is TRBJ2-5; tentatively, D is TRBD2 (6 bases). The J call may be mistaken, given a closer DNA end match to TRBJ2-7. This CDR3 is 16 amino acids long. The germline gives CDR1 GTSNPN, CDR2 SVGIG (reference sequence). The CDR3 coding sequence is TGTGCCTGGAGTCGACCCGGGACTTTCGGCTCCTACGAGCAGTACTTC. Protein: CAWSRPGTFGSYEQYF.

The chain joins TRBV10-3 to TRBJ1-2, with 11 bases that match TRBD1. The V and J ends lost 6 bases and 2 bases, in that order; junction bases with no gene match: 11. CDR1 and CDR2 from the germline V gene are ENHRY and SYGVKD. This CDR3 is built from 17 residues. Written as DNA, the CDR3 is TGTGCCATCAGGGGTCGGACAGGGGGCATTGGGAACTATGGCTACACCTTC. Translating gives CAIRGRTGGIGNYGYTF.

The chain combines TRBV6-5 with TRBJ2-7; D perhaps matches TRBD2 (5 bases). The CDR3 has 13 residues. Germline V gives CDR1 MNHEY, CDR2 SVGAGI. The V and J ends lost 8 bases and 0 bases respectively, with 11 bases between them. Here the CDR3 reads CASGEFSSYEQYF. DNA for the CDR3: TGTGCCAGCGGGGAGTTTAGCTCCTACGAGCAGTACTTC.

This chain connects TRBV27 to TRBJ2-2, with a weak D call TRBD2 (5 bases). The V end lost 5 bases, the J end lost 1 base, and 11 bases lay between the germline ends. CDR1 is MNHEY, CDR2 SMNVEV, per germline (reference sequence). CDR3 length: 15 residues. CDR3 residues: CASSRARGNTGELFF. CDR3 coding DNA: TGTGCCAGCAGTAGGGCTCGGGGGAACACCGGGGAGCTGTTTTTT.

V is TRBV12-5 and J is TRBJ2-2; perhaps TRBD1 as D (5 bases). This CDR3 region has 14 residues. Germline CDR1 is LGHNT and CDR2 is FRNRAP. The ends were cut back, 0 bases at V and 5 bases at J, with 7 bases in the middle. CDR3 bases: TGTGCTAGTGGTTTGGTAGGGGTTACCGGGGAGCTGTTTTTT. Its translation is CASGLVGVTGELFF.

A remark on this clone: At one of its ends the junction is not consistent with the germline gene, which may arise from a read error. This chain connects TRBV5-1 to TRBJ2-1; D remains ambiguous. CDR1 SGHRS and CDR2 YFSETQ come from the germline V gene. The CDR3 totals 12 residues. The DNA for the CDR3 is TGCGCCAGCAGCTTGGCCCACAAGGAGCAGTTCTTC. Its protein is CASSLAHKEQFF.

This chain links TRBV5-1 with TRBJ1-2; 8 positions agree with TRBD1. V shed 3 bases, J shed 8 bases, and the junction held 9 bases outside the gene matches. Germline V gene data show CDR1 as SGHRS and CDR2 as YFSETQ. There are 14 residues in the CDR3. The CDR3 nucleotides read TGCGCCAGCAGCTCAACCCGACAGGGGAGCGGCTACACCTTC. Residues: CASSSTRQGSGYTF.